Listed here are 17 T cell receptor beta chains from one sample, sequenced in a study of blood T cell repertoires in COVID-19. Assay: immunoSEQ multiplex PCR; the TCRdb copy retains only in-frame clones and omits some. Seen here are about 59,000 clones, 73% observed once, and the top ten hold about 15%. Sequencing was done on a sample of peripheral blood. The receptors come from an older woman with acute or convalescent COVID-19.

This rearrangement joins TRBV18 to TRBJ1-6, with 7 bases matching TRBD1. The trim removed 5 bases at V and 10 bases at J, leaving 8 bases unmatched. The CDR3 has 14 residues. Germline values: CDR1 KGHSH, CDR2 LQKENI. DNA of the CDR3: TGTGCCAGCTCATTCCGAGACAGGGAATCACCCCTCCACTTT. Protein: CASSFRDRESPLHF.

The chain uses TRBV27 and TRBJ1-6; D is ambiguous. The CDR3 is 14 residues long. The V gene's germline CDR1 is MNHEY and CDR2 SMNVEV (reference sequence). V lost 3 bases, J lost 6 bases, and 9 bases lay in between. The CDR3 loop reads CASSFRQINSPLHF. The CDR3 region has the DNA TGTGCCAGCAGTTTCCGTCAGATTAATTCACCCCTCCACTTT.

In this sample, this clone turned up many times. J is TRBJ2-1 and V is TRBV3-1 (or the pseudogene TRBV3-2); maybe TRBD2 (6 bases). V lost 3 bases to trimming and J lost 0 bases, with 15 bases between them. Per the germline V gene, CDR1 is LGHDT and CDR2 is YNNKEL (reference sequence). There are 17 residues in the CDR3. CDR3 residues: CASSHLAGRGSYNEQFF. The CDR3 DNA reads TGTGCCAGCAGCCATCTAGCAGGGCGGGGCTCCTACAATGAGCAGTTCTTC.

V is TRBV19 and J is TRBJ1-5; 7 nucleotides match TRBD1. This CDR3 region has 13 residues. Germline CDR1 LNHDA, CDR2 SQIVND (reference sequence). With V trimmed by 9 bases and J by 3 bases, 5 bases remained unmatched. DNA of the CDR3: TGTGCCAGCGACAGGGCGTACAATCAGCCCCAGCATTTT. It is translated as CASDRAYNQPQHF.

This clone was detected once. The chain combines TRBV2 with TRBJ1-1; D gene uncertain. V lost 10 bases and J lost 4, with 25 bases in between. The CDR3 length is 16 residues. Germline CDR1 SNHLY, CDR2 FYNNEI. The DNA for the CDR3 is TGTGCCAAGTCTAAACGGGAAGGCGTGTTGGGCACTGAAGCTTTCTTT. This gives the protein CAKSKREGVLGTEAFF.

The chain uses TRBV25-1 and TRBJ1-1, with D perhaps TRBD1 (6 bases). The CDR3 loop spans 15 amino acids. V shed 1 base and J shed 1 base, with 10 bases lying between them. Germline CDR1 and CDR2: MGHDK and SYGVNS. Here the CDR3 DNA reads TGTGCCAGCAGTGAATTTGTGACAGGGAACACTGAAGCTTTCTTT. Protein product: CASSEFVTGNTEAFF.

This rearrangement joins TRBV5-6 to TRBJ2-5; 12 nucleotides match TRBD1. Germline loops: CDR1 SGHDT, CDR2 YYEEEE. The CDR3 sequence is 15 residues long. Trimming took 4 bases from V and 5 from J; bases not matched to a gene: 6. CDR3 protein: CASSRDRGLRETQYF. DNA for the CDR3: TGTGCCAGCAGCCGGGACAGGGGGCTTAGGGAGACCCAGTACTTC.

The chain couples TRBV10-1 to TRBJ1-4, with D possibly being TRBD1 (5 bases). Germline V lookup: CDR1 WNHNN, CDR2 SYGVQD (reference sequence). This CDR3 is built from 15 residues. The V and J ends lost 1 base and 4 bases respectively, with 10 bases between them. CDR3 nucleotide sequence: TGCGCCAGCAGTGAGTGGGGGGGGAGTAATGAAAAACTGTTTTTT. Its protein is CASSEWGGSNEKLFF.

The rearrangement uses TRBV5-1 and TRBJ1-1; 9 bases align to TRBD1. Germline V gene sequence: CDR1 SGHRS, CDR2 YFSETQ. Unmatched junction bases numbered 8, after V lost 4 bases and J lost 4 bases. The CDR3 extends over 15 amino acids. The CDR3 DNA follows: TGCGCCAGCAGCCCAACATTGACAGGGGGCACTGAAGCTTTCTTT. Translated, it gives CASSPTLTGGTEAFF.

The chain combines TRBV14 with TRBJ1-1; tentatively, D is TRBD1 (6 bases). CDR3 length equals 14 residues. Germline V gives CDR1 SGHDN, CDR2 FVKESK. V was cut by 3 bases and J by 4 bases, with 12 bases left in between. The CDR3 loop is CASSQVGGPTEAFF. The CDR3 nucleotides are TGTGCCAGCAGCCAGGTGGGGGGGCCCACTGAAGCTTTCTTT.

The rearrangement joins TRBV7-8 to TRBJ2-7, with 10 bases fitting TRBD1. Germline V gives CDR1 SGHVS, CDR2 FQNEAQ. The CDR3 is made up of 15 amino acids. J gave up 5 bases and V 4 bases, and 8 bases lay outside the gene matches. CDR3 nucleotides: TGTGCCAGCAGCTCCGGTGGGACAGGGGTAAACGAGCAGTACGTC. Protein sequence: CASSSGGTGVNEQYV.

The gene calls are TRBV7-2 and TRBJ2-3; 10 bases match TRBD2. CDR1 SGHTA and CDR2 FQGNSA come from the germline V gene. The junction had 4 bases not matched to a gene; V was cut back by 5 bases and J by 2 bases. The CDR3 has 15 residues. The CDR3 region is CASSPLAGPTDTQYF. CDR3 in DNA: TGTGCCAGCAGCCCACTAGCGGGGCCCACAGATACGCAGTATTTT.

The chain combines TRBV2 with TRBJ1-5; D unclear. Trimming took 2 bases from V and 11 from J, leaving 13 bases between them. There are 13 residues in the CDR3. Germline loops: CDR1 SNHLY, CDR2 FYNNEI. CDR3 in amino acids: CASSERELRAQHF. CDR3 nucleotides: TGTGCCAGCAGTGAAAGGGAGCTAAGGGCCCAGCATTTT.

On this clone: One junction end disagrees with the germline gene, perhaps due to a read error. This chain joins TRBV7-7 and TRBJ2-2, with D possibly matching TRBD2 (5 bases). This CDR3 spans 16 amino acids. The germline CDR1 and CDR2 sequences are SSHAT and FNYEAQ (reference sequence). For the CDR3, the DNA is TGTGCTAGCAGCTTAGATCCGGGCACGGGAACCGGGGAGCTGTTTTTT. It translates to CASSLDPGTGTGELFF.

The V and J genes are TRBV10-2 and TRBJ2-3; tentatively, D is TRBD1 (7 bases). Germline-derived CDR1 and CDR2 are WSHSY and SAAADI. This CDR3 is built from 18 residues. Trimming took 2 bases from V and 4 from J, leaving 22 bases between them. CDR3 DNA sequence: TGCGCCAGCAGTGAGGAGGGGGCGGGGAGGATGATTCCAGATACGCAGTATTTT. Its protein is CASSEEGAGRMIPDTQYF.

The chain couples TRBV7-6 to TRBJ2-5, with TRBD1 matching over 8 bases. V lost 7 bases and J lost 2; bases outside the gene matches: 9. This CDR3 comprises 15 residues. From germline, CDR1 is SGHVS and CDR2 FNYEAQ. This chain's CDR3 is CASNRGLGFQETQYF. CDR3 sequence (DNA): TGTGCCAGCAACAGGGGGTTAGGCTTTCAAGAGACCCAGTACTTC.

A note on this clone: The limits of the CDR3 on the DNA are not certain, so only TCRdb's listed CDR3 is given. The rearrangement uses TRBV6-5 and TRBJ1-2. The CDR3 is 11 residues long, counting both termini. Germline CDR1 is MNHEY and CDR2 is SVGAGI. The chain's CDR3 is CASSILEGYTF.